This TCR beta chain was identified in a study of blood T cells in healthy people across ages. Sample-barcoded 5' priming and a J-beta primer mix drove a second PCR of roughly 6 to 12 cycles. A tag from a template-switch adaptor with 12 random nucleotides marked each cDNA molecule. TCRdb re-derived calls from the 5' RACE reads in MiXCR, one entry per CDR3 protein. The sample records approximately 1.5 million distinct CDR3 sequences, around 40% being singletons. Study outcomes and limitations: Because sorting was not performed, PBMCs prevented conclusive naive versus antigen-experienced comparison. Both naive CD4+ cell counts and diversity were greater in long-lived donors than in aged donors.

On this clonotype itself: Its antigen is undetermined.

Per germline, CDR1 LGHNT and CDR2 FRNRAP. Trimming left V 5 bases short and J 1 base short, with 14 bases between. The CDR3 is 15 residues long. Each of the donors had around 9 milliliters of peripheral blood drawn into EDTA-treated Vacutainer tubes. Input material: blood. This TCR came from a young woman in good health. V gene TRBV12-5 combines with J gene TRBJ1-1, with D maybe TRBD1 (6 bases). The CDR3 DNA sequence: TGTGCTAGTGGTCCTCAACAGGGACCGAACACTGAAGCTTTCTTT. Translating it yields CASGPQQGPNTEAFF. Looking up the rest from reference TRBV12-5 and TRBJ1-1 gives the full variable domain: DARVTQTPRHKVTEMGQEVTMRCQPILGHNTVFWYRQTMMQGLELLAYFRNRAPLDDSGMPKDRFSAEMPDATLATLKIQPSEPRDSAVYFCASGPQQGPNTEAFFGQGTRLTVV.